Sequencing of this TCR beta chain was carried out in a study of blood T cell repertoires in COVID-19. Study context: Acute and convalescent COVID-19 samples came from the United States, Italy and Spain. Sources were T cells, B-cell-depleted T cells, or PBMCs; the material itself was cDNA or gDNA.

Germline V gene lookup returns CDR1 MDHEN and CDR2 SYDVKM. Trimming took 7 bases from V and 7 from J; bases not matched to a gene: 5. The CDR3 totals 13 residues. Under the authors' procedure: Reference gene primer amplification yielded estimated nucleated cell counts. Data came from immunoSEQ multiplex PCR; TCRdb stores just in-frame clones and leaves some out. V and J calls and clone size are given by that table; D and trimming were obtained from the DNA. Of nearly 100,000 clones in the sample, approximately 86% are singletons; the top ten hold over 1.5%. The sample taken for sequencing was peripheral blood. The source of this sequence is a man older than 75 with acute or convalescent COVID-19. J is TRBJ1-4 and V is TRBV28, with 8 bases that match TRBD1. CDR3 region: CASIRTGSEKLFF. The CDR3 DNA sequence: TGTGCCAGCATTCGGACAGGGAGTGAAAAACTGTTTTTT.